Listed below are T cell receptor beta chains from one sample, sequenced in a study of blood T cell repertoires in COVID-19. Some clones are missing from TCRdb's copy, which holds only in-frame ones; the method was immunoSEQ multiplex PCR. The table shows about 180,000 clones, with roughly 85% occurring only once. Sequencing was carried out using peripheral blood. All receptors derive from a woman aged 45-65 years with COVID-19, enrolled during active disease. Both conserved end residues are part of each CDR3. The order of the fields is CDR3 protein, CDR3 DNA, clone size, J gene, D gene, V gene. The D gene is left open where the match is weak. Only part of the rows carry a size: once, few, many, or a class if the clone is expanded.

CASSVSPTSGTDTQYF | TGTGCCAGCAGCGTATCACCGACATCGGGCACAGATACGCAGTATTTT | once | TRBJ2-3 | NA | TRBV9
CASRSGFTNTEAFF | TGTGCCAGCAGGTCAGGGTTTACGAACACTGAAGCTTTCTTT | NA | TRBJ1-1 | NA | TRBV27
CASSKDRREQFF | TGTGCCAGTAGTAAGGACAGGCGAGAGCAGTTCTTC | once | TRBJ2-1 | TRBD1 | TRBV19
CASSALGGATYEQYF | TGTGCCAGCAGCGCCCTGGGGGGGGCCACCTACGAGCAGTACTTC | NA | TRBJ2-7 | NA | TRBV5-6
CASSHRNPYEQYF | TGTGCCAGCAGCCACAGGAACCCCTACGAGCAGTACTTC | NA | TRBJ2-7 | NA | TRBV14
CASSYNHLQGNSPLHF | TGTGCCAGCAGCTACAACCACCTTCAGGGTAATTCACCCCTCCACTTT | NA | TRBJ1-6 | NA | TRBV7-6
CASSLASREGAEAFF | TGTGCCAGCAGCTTAGCAAGCAGGGAAGGCGCTGAAGCTTTCTTT | NA | TRBJ1-1 | NA | TRBV7-9
CASSLAWGAYEQYF | TGTGCCAGCAGCTTAGCCTGGGGAGCCTACGAGCAGTACTTC | few | TRBJ2-7 | NA | TRBV7-6
CASQTGVTQYF | TGCGCCAGCCAAACAGGGGTAACTCAGTACTTC | once | TRBJ2-4 | TRBD1 | TRBV10-2
CASSPRTGGNTGELFF | TGTGCCAGCTCACCACGGACAGGGGGTAACACCGGGGAGCTGTTTTTT | few | TRBJ2-2 | TRBD1 | TRBV18
CASSQSIFTGGRNYGYTF | TGCGCCAGCAGTCAATCTATATTCACAGGGGGCAGAAACTATGGCTACACCTTC | NA | TRBJ1-2 | TRBD1 | TRBV23-1
CASSRTGWTDTQYF | TGTGCCAGCAGTCGAACAGGGTGGACAGATACGCAGTATTTT | NA | TRBJ2-3 | NA | TRBV25-1
CASSFSGVGANVLTF | TGTGCCAGCAGCTTCTCCGGGGTAGGGGCCAACGTCCTGACTTTC | NA | TRBJ2-6 | NA | TRBV11-3
CASSLGGANEKLFF | TGTGCCAGCAGCTTAGGGGGGGCTAATGAAAAACTGTTTTTT | few | TRBJ1-4 | NA | TRBV7-9
CASSVAWGQGAAGNTIYF | TGTGCCAGCAGCGTAGCCTGGGGACAGGGGGCTGCTGGAAACACCATATATTTT | NA | TRBJ1-3 | TRBD1 | TRBV9
CASSGRTVSNYGYTF | TGTGCCAGCAGTGGTCGGACAGTCTCTAACTATGGCTACACCTTC | NA | TRBJ1-2 | NA | TRBV25-1
CASSPGGQGAIREQYF | TGTGCCAGCTCACCAGGGGGGCAGGGGGCTATTCGCGAGCAGTACTTC | NA | TRBJ2-7 | TRBD1 | TRBV18
CASSYARDRVRGLLGYTF | TGTGCCAGCAGTTACGCTCGGGACAGGGTGCGTGGACTACTAGGCTACACCTTC | NA | TRBJ1-2 | TRBD1 | TRBV6-2/TRBV6-3
CASSKGGFGGNTEAFF | TGTGCCAGCAGCAAAGGGGGTTTTGGGGGAAACACTGAAGCTTTCTTT | NA | TRBJ1-1 | NA | TRBV7-3
CASSPFETFSNQPQHF | TGTGCCAGCTCACCATTTGAGACTTTTAGCAATCAGCCCCAGCATTTT | NA | TRBJ1-5 | NA | TRBV18
CASSPSSGSAKNIQYF | TGTGCCAGCAGTCCCTCCTCGGGGAGCGCCAAAAACATTCAGTACTTC | once | TRBJ2-4 | NA | TRBV27
CASSILEGGTQYF | TGTGCCAGTAGTATCTTGGAAGGAGGTACGCAGTATTTT | NA | TRBJ2-3 | NA | TRBV19
CASSLGPSTDTQYF | TGTGCCAGCAGCTTGGGGCCCAGCACAGATACGCAGTATTTT | NA | TRBJ2-3 | NA | TRBV7-2
CASSFGQGPREQYF | TGTGCCAGCAGCTTTGGACAGGGCCCACGGGAGCAGTACTTC | NA | TRBJ2-7 | TRBD1 | TRBV6-2/TRBV6-3
CASSIGQGGETQYF | TGTGCCAGTAGTATAGGGCAGGGTGGCGAGACCCAGTACTTC | NA | TRBJ2-5 | NA | TRBV19
CASSYVRGRTEAFF | TGTGCCAGCAGTTATGTCAGGGGCCGAACTGAAGCTTTCTTT | NA | TRBJ1-1 | NA | TRBV6-2/TRBV6-3
CSLSGWGPGETQYF | TGCAGCCTCTCGGGGTGGGGGCCTGGGGAGACCCAGTACTTC | NA | TRBJ2-5 | NA | TRBV29-1
CASSKAARGGYTF | TGTGCCAGCAGCAAAGCGGCCCGGGGTGGCTACACCTTC | NA | TRBJ1-2 | NA | TRBV21-1
CASSEEANTEAFF | TGCGCCAGCAGTGAAGAGGCGAACACTGAAGCTTTCTTT | once | TRBJ1-1 | NA | TRBV10-1
CASSQGGGGLNTGELFF | TGCGCCAGCAGCCAAGGAGGCGGGGGGCTCAACACCGGGGAGCTGTTTTTT | NA | TRBJ2-2 | TRBD2 | TRBV4-1
CASSQSRTRTNEQFF | TGTGCCAGCAGCCAATCCAGGACTAGGACCAATGAGCAGTTCTTC | once | TRBJ2-1 | TRBD2 | TRBV16
CASSSLAGWYEQYF | TGTGCCAGCAGCTCCTTAGCGGGGTGGTACGAGCAGTACTTC | NA | TRBJ2-7 | TRBD2 | TRBV11-2
CAWSVLEDGNTIYF | TGTGCCTGGAGTGTACTCGAGGATGGAAACACCATATATTTT | NA | TRBJ1-3 | NA | TRBV30
CASSQDTGGRQPQHF | TGTGCCAGCAGCCAAGATACCGGGGGGAGGCAGCCCCAGCATTTT | NA | TRBJ1-5 | NA | TRBV3-1/TRBV3-2